Below, 9 T cell receptor beta chains from the same sample are listed, as sequenced in a study of shared clonotypes between healthy human individuals. Only in-frame clones appear in the TCRdb table, and some are missing; sequencing was by immunoSEQ multiplex PCR. The data contain about 590,000 clones, 95% to 96% of them singletons. The naive CD8 subset, CD45RO-negative cells positively selected for CCR7, excluded terminally differentiated effector memory CD45RA+ cells. The sequenced material came from naive CD8+ T cells sorted from blood. Every receptor here comes from a woman in her thirties in good health.

A few counts support this clone. The J gene is TRBJ1-4, the V gene TRBV20-1; D gene unclear. V was clipped by 6 bases and J by 15 bases, with 14 bases between them. Germline-derived CDR1 and CDR2 are DFQATT and SNEGSKA (reference sequence). This CDR3 is 10 amino acids long. The CDR3 DNA sequence: TGCAGTGCGAGAAAAAAATTGATGTTTTTT. Amino acids: CSARKKLMFF.

This chain links TRBV27 with TRBJ2-7; TRBD2 agrees at 7 bases. The CDR3 has 15 amino acids. V shed 2 bases, J shed 3 bases, and the junction held 7 bases outside the gene matches. Germline values: CDR1 MNHEY, CDR2 SMNVEV (reference sequence). The CDR3 is CASSLLSGLVYEQYF. The DNA of the CDR3 is TGTGCCAGCAGTTTACTTTCCGGACTAGTCTACGAGCAGTACTTC.

This chain uses TRBV28 with TRBJ2-1; TRBD1 matches at 8 bases. Germline-derived CDR1 and CDR2 are MDHEN and SYDVKM. The V segment lost 3 bases and the J segment 8 bases; nucleotides outside the gene matches: 6. The CDR3 has 14 amino acids. The CDR3 is CASSFVGTGDEQFF. CDR3 DNA sequence: TGTGCCAGCAGTTTCGTAGGGACAGGCGATGAGCAGTTCTTC.

The rearrangement uses TRBV5-6 and TRBJ2-1; D ambiguous. The CDR3 consists of 16 residues. The ends were cut back, 0 bases at V and 2 bases at J, with 12 bases in the middle. CDR1 and CDR2 from the germline V gene are SGHDT and YYEEEE. The CDR3 DNA reads as TGTGCCAGCAGCTTGGAAGGAGACCCAACCTACAATGAGCAGTTCTTC. This encodes CASSLEGDPTYNEQFF.

The CDR3 nucleotides read TGTGCCAGCAGCTTGATATCAGGGACCTACGAGCAGTACTTC. It encodes CASSLISGTYEQYF. J is TRBJ2-7 and V is TRBV5-6; D might be TRBD1 (5 bases). Germline CDR1 SGHDT, CDR2 YYEEEE. CDR3 length: 14 residues. Trimming removed 1 base at V and 2 bases at J, with 10 bases between.

The CDR3 protein is CASSPRTDFYNYGYTF. CDR3 nucleotides: TGTGCCAGCAGCCCAAGGACAGATTTTTATAACTATGGCTACACCTTC. V is TRBV5-8 and J is TRBJ1-2; the D gene is possibly TRBD1 (6 bases). Deletions cut 4 bases from V and 1 base from J, with 17 bases between. CDR1 SGHTS and CDR2 YDEGEE come from the germline V gene. The CDR3 consists of 16 residues.

The chain couples TRBV29-1 to TRBJ2-3; 9 nucleotides line up with TRBD2. The CDR3 is 15 residues long. J gave up 2 bases and V 4 bases, and 7 bases lay outside the gene matches. CDR1 SQVTM and CDR2 ANQGSEA come from the germline V gene. CDR3 sequence reads: CSVAGLAGLTDTQYF. The CDR3 region has the DNA TGCAGCGTTGCGGGCCTAGCGGGACTCACAGATACGCAGTATTTT.

This chain links TRBV7-9 with TRBJ2-2, with 10 bases aligning to TRBD2. The CDR3 length is 16 residues. In germline, CDR1 is SEHNR, CDR2 FQNEAQ (reference sequence). V lost 5 bases and J lost 1; bases outside the gene matches: 4. CDR3 in amino acids: CASSKRTSGNTGELFF. The CDR3 bases are TGTGCCAGCAGCAAGCGGACTAGCGGGAACACCGGGGAGCTGTTTTTT.

This clone showed up just once. The rearrangement links TRBV19 to TRBJ2-7; 8 bases line up with TRBD2. After removal of 3 bases from V and 3 bases from J, the junction contained 7 bases not matched to a gene. This CDR3 contains 15 residues. CDR1 is LNHDA, CDR2 SQIVND, per germline (reference sequence). The CDR3 nucleotides are TGTGCCAGTAGTATGAAGGGGGGGACTAGCTACGAGCAGTACTTC. Its translation: CASSMKGGTSYEQYF.